A single TCR beta chain is shown here with its context. Antigen: not known. The same CDR3 can be traced to other DNA sequences in this sample. The PCR used 60 Vbeta and 13 Jbeta primers. Produced via immunoSEQ multiplex PCR; TCRdb's table is partial and in-frame only. The table includes roughly 150,000 clones, about 78% detected once. The data originate from a study of cytomegalovirus exposure and HLA in healthy donors. Whole-study results and caveats: The authors judged a highly shared variant cluster likely a sequencing artifact. As a later analysis showed, a missense DCLRE1C variant was linked to trimming of TCR beta V- and J-genes. Usually a TCR sequence was rare, but some public TCRs were found in many donors. The HLA-A and HLA-B alleles of most subjects were reportedly predicted accurately from TCR beta sequences.

The receptor's source is a male donor in good health and CMV-seronegative. Sequenced material: PBMCs.

CDR3 in amino acids: CASSSGQGYEQYF. Written as DNA, the CDR3 is TGTGCCAGCAGTTCGGGACAGGGGTACGAGCAGTACTTC. The chain has TRBV28 and TRBJ2-7; 10 positions agree with TRBD1. The CDR3 is 13 amino acids. Germline V gene sequence: CDR1 MDHEN, CDR2 SYDVKM. The V and J ends lost 4 bases and 4 bases, in that order; junction bases with no gene match: 1.